This record concerns one TCR beta chain sequence. The entry originates in a study of blood T cell repertoires in COVID-19. From germline, CDR1 is LGHDT and CDR2 YNNKEL (reference sequence). This CDR3 region has 12 residues. V was clipped by 2 bases and J by 2 bases, with 3 bases between them. The table came from immunoSEQ multiplex PCR; TCRdb's copy has only in-frame clones and leaves some out. The sample has 350,000 to 400,000 clones; over 75% are singletons. This chain joins TRBV3-1 (or the pseudogene TRBV3-2) and TRBJ1-2; D is uncertain. Sequences were obtained from PBMCs or T cells enriched from blood (not recorded which). The TCR originated in a young woman who had recovered from COVID-19. The CDR3 protein is CASSQINYGYTF. In nucleotides, the CDR3 is TGTGCCAGCAGCCAAATAAACTATGGCTACACCTTC.